This TCR beta chain derives from a study of long-term antiretroviral therapy in people with HIV. Study results and caveats: Therapy changes, viral resistance and ART adherence were not documented in the available data. Against controls, HIV repertoires showed narrower ranges of CDR3 length.

As to this clone: What it binds is unknown.

Post-ART PBMC samples numbered at least two per donor, and pre-ART ones at least one. The run of the v3.0 immunoSEQ assay was at survey level. Using immunoSEQ multiplex PCR, the repertoire was profiled, and TCRdb retains in-frame clones only, with some absent. The repertoire holds under 25,000 clones, with around three quarters as singletons. V lost 0 bases and J 4 bases, leaving 11 bases between the germline ends. Germline values: CDR1 SGHKS, CDR2 YYEKEE (reference sequence). The CDR3 has 14 residues. The chain carries TRBV5-5 and TRBJ2-7; D remains ambiguous. The material sequenced was unsorted PBMCs, taken 0.5 years before starting antiretroviral therapy. The sequence derives from a man aged 18-30 years with HIV. The CDR3: CASSLGQKFYEQYF. The CDR3 region has the DNA TGTGCCAGCAGCTTGGGCCAGAAATTTTACGAGCAGTACTTC.